Sequencing of this T cell receptor beta chain was carried out in a study of CD8 T cells in ankylosing spondylitis. CDR3 length: 12 residues. V was trimmed by 7 bases and J by 0 bases, leaving 10 bases between them. Germline V gene data show CDR1 as SQVTM and CDR2 as ANQGSEA. TCRdb redid the calling of the 5' RACE reads with MiXCR, one entry per CDR3 protein. Counted here are some 87,000 distinct CDR3 sequences, 8.8% occurring once; the ten biggest clones make up roughly 5.6%. This clonotype was picked up many times. This clonotype was sampled from a male donor with ankylosing spondylitis or in good health (not recorded which). Input material: blood, either unsorted or a sorted T cell fraction (not recorded which). The chain employs TRBV29-1 and TRBJ2-7; TRBD1 is a possible D gene (5 bases). The CDR3 region is CSGSDNSYEQYF. DNA of the CDR3: TGCAGCGGATCGGACAACTCCTACGAGCAGTACTTC.